Each of the 28 T cell receptor beta chains below was sequenced from the same sample in a study of somatic mutations in cytotoxic T cells in rheumatoid arthritis. TCRdb keeps only in-frame clones here, not all; method: immunoSEQ multiplex PCR. The repertoire has roughly 23,000 clones, 78% of them found once; the top ten carry roughly 12%. The sequencing input was CD8+ T cells sorted from blood. The origin of the receptors is an adult with rheumatoid arthritis.

This clone has only a few counts. This chain uses TRBV19 with TRBJ2-6, with no clear D. V dropped 1 base and J dropped 0 bases, with 4 bases sitting between them. The germline CDR1 and CDR2 sequences are LNHDA and SQIVND (reference sequence). The CDR3 contains 15 residues. This CDR3 reads CASSIGASGANVLTF. CDR3 bases: TGTGCCAGTAGTATAGGTGCCTCTGGGGCCAACGTCCTGACTTTC. Combining the CDR3 with reference TRBV19 and TRBJ2-6 gives the whole variable domain DGGITQSPKYLFRKEGQNVTLSCEQNLNHDAMYWYRQDPGQGLRLIYYSQIVNDFQKGDIAEGYSVSREKKESFPLTVTSAQKNPTAFYLCASSIGASGANVLTFGAGSRLTVL.

CDR3 protein: CASTLSGDEQFF. CDR3 nucleotide sequence: TGTGCCAGCACCCTAAGCGGGGACGAGCAGTTCTTC. This chain uses TRBV5-5 with TRBJ2-1; 7 nucleotides match TRBD2. The CDR3 contains 12 residues. Per germline, CDR1 SGHKS and CDR2 YYEKEE (reference sequence). V shed 6 bases, J shed 10 bases, and the junction held 7 bases outside the gene matches.

This clone was observed a single time. This sequence joins TRBV11-2 and TRBJ2-1; D remains ambiguous. V shed 8 bases and J shed 5 bases, with 4 bases lying between them. CDR1 and CDR2 from the germline V gene are SGHAT and FQNNGV. This CDR3 is built from 10 residues. The CDR3, as DNA: TGTGCCAGCGGTCACAATGAGCAGTTCTTC. Encoded protein: CASGHNEQFF.

The V call is TRBV11-2, the J call TRBJ2-7; D possibly corresponds to TRBD1 (5 bases). From germline, CDR1 is SGHAT and CDR2 FQNNGV. This CDR3 comprises 12 residues. Trimming removed 1 base from V and 4 bases from J, with 5 bases in between. This chain's CDR3 is CASSLGQYEQYF. The DNA for the CDR3 is TGTGCCAGCAGCTTAGGACAGTACGAGCAGTACTTC.

The chain combines TRBV7-8 with TRBJ2-3, with TRBD2 matching 8 bases. V shed 4 bases, J shed 0 bases, and the junction held 15 bases outside the gene matches. This CDR3 comprises 19 residues. In germline, CDR1 is SGHVS, CDR2 FQNEAQ. CDR3 protein: CASSSTAGTGGPSTDTQYF. The CDR3 coding sequence is TGTGCCAGCAGCTCAACAGCGGGCACGGGAGGGCCTAGCACAGATACGCAGTATTTT.

Concerning this clone: Sequence at one end of the junction differs from germline and may be a read error. This chain joins TRBV11-2 and TRBJ2-7, with 7 bases matching TRBD1. The CDR3 is made up of 13 amino acids. Germline values: CDR1 SGHAT, CDR2 FQNNGV. CDR3 residues: CASSTMTGPSCRF. The CDR3 DNA sequence: TGTGCCAGCAGCACCATGACAGGGCCCTCTTGTCGGTTC.

V gene TRBV5-6 combines with J gene TRBJ2-7, with D perhaps matching TRBD1 (5 bases). Per the germline V gene, CDR1 is SGHDT and CDR2 is YYEEEE. V shed 0 bases and J shed 2 bases, with 9 bases lying between them. This CDR3 has 14 amino acids. For the CDR3, the DNA is TGTGCCAGCAGCTTGGGGGGCAGTACCTACGAGCAGTACTTC. Its protein is CASSLGGSTYEQYF. Combining the CDR3 with reference TRBV5-6 and TRBJ2-7 gives the whole variable domain DAGVTQSPTHLIKTRGQQVTLRCSPKSGHDTVSWYQQALGQGPQFIFQYYEEEERQRGNFPDRFSGHQFPNYSSELNVNALLLGDSALYLCASSLGGSTYEQYFGPGTRLTVT.

J is TRBJ1-4 and V is TRBV2; a weak D match, TRBD1 (5 bases). The germline V gene encodes CDR1 SNHLY and CDR2 FYNNEI. The CDR3 covers 15 residues. V shed 2 bases and J shed 5 bases, with 12 bases lying between them. CDR3 bases: TGTGCCAGCAGTGAAAAAGGGGCTCCGAATGAAAAACTGTTTTTT. This codes for CASSEKGAPNEKLFF.

This chain joins TRBV5-4 and TRBJ2-7, with 8 bases identical to TRBD2. CDR1 and CDR2 (germline): SGHNT, YYREEE (reference sequence). Germline trimming cut 2 bases from V and 0 bases from J; bases unmatched to any gene: 10. The CDR3 spans 17 residues. Written as DNA, the CDR3 is TGTGCCAGCAGCTTTTTTGGCGGGGGGACTTACTCCTACGAGCAGTACTTC. This codes for CASSFFGGGTYSYEQYF.

The chain uses TRBV29-1 and TRBJ2-7; tentative D call: TRBD1 (5 bases). Germline lookup yields CDR1 SQVTM and CDR2 ANQGSEA. The CDR3 runs 13 residues. V was trimmed by 3 bases and J by 2 bases, leaving 11 bases between them. CDR3 nucleotide sequence: TGCAGCGTTGAGAAGGACAAGACCTACGAGCAGTACTTC. Protein: CSVEKDKTYEQYF.

The chain joins TRBV30 to TRBJ2-1; D is unresolved. This CDR3 contains 12 residues. Germline-derived CDR1 and CDR2 are GTSNPN and SVGIG (reference sequence). V was trimmed by 0 bases and J by 4 bases, leaving 4 bases between them. The CDR3 DNA sequence: TGTGCCTGGAGTGTAGAGTACAATGAGCAGTTCTTC. Protein sequence: CAWSVEYNEQFF. The full variable domain, with the rest looked up from reference TRBV30 and TRBJ2-1, is SQTIHQWPATLVQPVGSPLSLECTVEGTSNPNLYWYRQAAGRGLQLLFYSVGIGQISSEVPQNLSASRPQDRQFILSSKKLLLSDSGFYLCAWSVEYNEQFFGPGTRLTVL.

This sequence joins TRBV13 and TRBJ2-7; no firm D call. The ends were cut back, 0 bases at V and 2 bases at J, with 8 bases in the middle. The CDR3 spans 14 residues. Germline CDR1 PRHDT, CDR2 FYEKMQ (reference sequence). CDR3 sequence reads: CASSLGVGTYEQYF. The CDR3 DNA follows: TGTGCCAGCAGCTTAGGGGTGGGGACCTACGAGCAGTACTTC. The variable domain in full, completed from reference TRBV13 and TRBJ2-7, reads AAGVIQSPRHLIKEKRETATLKCYPIPRHDTVYWYQQGPGQDPQFLISFYEKMQSDKGSIPDRFSAQQFSDYHSELNMSSLELGDSALYFCASSLGVGTYEQYFGPGTRLTVT.

The genes are TRBV7-3 and TRBJ2-1; 8 bases align to TRBD2. The ends lost 2 bases at V and 7 bases at J; junction bases unmatched: 7. This CDR3 has 15 residues. The germline V gene encodes CDR1 SGHTA and CDR2 FQGTGA. The CDR3 sequence: CASSLLAGGGNEQFF. CDR3 nucleotide sequence: TGTGCCAGCAGCTTATTGGCGGGGGGCGGAAATGAGCAGTTCTTC.

CDR3 bases: TGTGCCAGCAGCGTCCGATTGGCCCGGGGGGACACTGAAGCTTTCTTT. Translation: CASSVRLARGDTEAFF. The chain combines TRBV9 with TRBJ1-1, with D perhaps matching TRBD1 (5 bases). Trimming took off 2 bases at V and 3 bases at J, with 17 bases between the two ends. The length of the CDR3 is 16 residues. From germline, CDR1 is SGDLS and CDR2 YYNGEE.

The J gene is TRBJ1-1, the V gene TRBV15; no firm D call. Germline V gives CDR1 LNHNV, CDR2 YYDKDF (reference sequence). Trimming pared 2 bases from V and 8 bases from J, leaving 12 bases between. This CDR3 has 13 residues. The CDR3 coding sequence is TGTGCCACCAGCAGATCTTATGATCTCGAAGCTTTCTTT. The encoded protein is CATSRSYDLEAFF.

The count of this clone is one. V usage is TRBV10-1 and J usage is TRBJ2-1; no reliable D call. Germline loops: CDR1 WNHNN, CDR2 SYGVQD (reference sequence). This CDR3 has 11 amino acids. Trimming shortened V by 3 bases and J by 15 bases, and 12 bases separated the two germline ends. This CDR3 is CASSDGRVGFF. The CDR3 DNA reads as TGCGCCAGCAGTGACGGACGGGTCGGGTTCTTC.

This clone appeared once. The V gene is TRBV13, the J gene TRBJ2-7, with 12 bases that match TRBD1. Germline CDR1 PRHDT, CDR2 FYEKMQ (reference sequence). This CDR3 spans 14 amino acids. V shed 5 bases, J shed 6 bases, and the junction held 5 bases outside the gene matches. CDR3 residues: CASSQGQGAGEQYF. The CDR3 coding sequence is TGTGCCAGCAGCCAGGGACAGGGGGCTGGCGAGCAGTACTTC.

The chain carries TRBV13 and TRBJ1-6; D unresolved. Looked up from germline, CDR1 is PRHDT and CDR2 is FYEKMQ (reference sequence). Between the trimmed V and J ends, which lost 4 bases and 7 bases, there was a span of 8 bases. The CDR3 is made up of 13 amino acids. The CDR3 DNA reads as TGTGCCAGCAGCTCTCGAGAGAATTCACCCCTCCACTTT. Its protein is CASSSRENSPLHF.

This chain joins TRBV7-9 and TRBJ2-5; D is unresolved. CDR3 length: 14 amino acids. The ends were cut back, 2 bases at V and 5 bases at J, with 12 bases in the middle. The germline gives CDR1 SEHNR, CDR2 FQNEAQ (reference sequence). The CDR3 nucleotides are TGTGCCAGCAGCTTATCGCTAGGTTATGAGACCCAGTACTTC. Translated: CASSLSLGYETQYF.

The chain uses TRBV5-4 and TRBJ1-1; a possible D gene is TRBD1 (5 bases). The CDR3 consists of 16 residues. Germline CDR1 reads SGHNT; CDR2 reads YYREEE (reference sequence). V was trimmed by 0 bases and J by 5 bases, leaving 17 bases between them. Here the CDR3 reads CASSLAEGLRKTEAFF. The CDR3 DNA follows: TGTGCCAGCAGCTTGGCTGAGGGGTTGAGAAAAACTGAAGCTTTCTTT.

CDR3 sequence (DNA): TGTGCCAGCAGCTTAGCCCCGGGACTTTTCAATCAGCCCCAGCATTTT. It codes for CASSLAPGLFNQPQHF. V gene TRBV7-8 combines with J gene TRBJ1-5, with D possibly TRBD1 on 5 matching bases. The V gene lost 0 bases and the J gene lost 3 bases, with 12 bases spanning the gap. The CDR3 loop spans 16 amino acids. Germline assignment: CDR1 SGHVS and CDR2 FQNEAQ.

V gene TRBV5-1 combines with J gene TRBJ2-1, with D perhaps given as TRBD1 or TRBD2 (5 bases each). The ends were cut back, 3 bases at V and 7 bases at J, with 11 bases in the middle. Per the germline V gene, CDR1 is SGHRS and CDR2 is YFSETQ. CDR3 length equals 13 residues. CDR3 sequence: CASSYLWGNEQFF. The CDR3 DNA is TGCGCCAGCAGCTACCTCTGGGGGAATGAGCAGTTCTTC.

This chain links TRBV6-5 with TRBJ2-7, with 11 bases that match TRBD1. The CDR3 has 15 amino acids. Germline lookup yields CDR1 MNHEY and CDR2 SVGAGI. J lost 2 bases, V lost 7 bases, and 7 bases had no gene match. CDR3 DNA: TGTGCCAGCACCCCAAGGACAGGGGGCCCCTACGAGCAGTACTTC. Protein product: CASTPRTGGPYEQYF.

The genes are TRBV27 and TRBJ1-6; D uncertain. The length of the CDR3 is 14 residues. Between the trimmed V and J ends, which lost 6 bases and 6 bases, there was a span of 12 bases. The germline CDR1 and CDR2 sequences are MNHEY and SMNVEV (reference sequence). CDR3 loop: CASRKSALNSPLHF. The DNA of the CDR3 is TGTGCCAGCAGGAAATCGGCCCTTAATTCACCCCTCCACTTT.

The rearrangement links TRBV11-2 to TRBJ2-7; 8 nucleotides align to TRBD2. V lost 3 bases and J lost 3; bases outside the gene matches: 4. This CDR3 region has 14 residues. Germline V CDR1 and CDR2: SGHAT, FQNNGV. CDR3 sequence (DNA): TGTGCCAGCAGCTTTAGCGGGACTCTCTACGAGCAGTACTTC. It is translated as CASSFSGTLYEQYF.

The V call is TRBV9, the J call TRBJ2-1, with 9 bases fitting TRBD2. CDR3 length equals 13 residues. Germline loops: CDR1 SGDLS, CDR2 YYNGEE. V lost 5 bases and J lost 8; bases outside the gene matches: 5. This CDR3 reads CASSSGRVDEQFF. The CDR3 bases are TGTGCCAGCAGTAGCGGGAGAGTCGATGAGCAGTTCTTC.

V usage is TRBV29-1 and J usage is TRBJ2-2; perhaps TRBD1 as D (5 bases). The CDR3 loop spans 14 amino acids. Germline CDR1 SQVTM, CDR2 ANQGSEA. Trimming took 4 bases from V and 6 from J, leaving 15 bases between them. CDR3 nucleotides: TGCAGCGTTGGCCTTAGGGGAAGGCCCGGGGAGCTGTTTTTT. It is translated as CSVGLRGRPGELFF.

This clone was counted a few times. The V call is TRBV6-5, the J call TRBJ2-2; 8 bases line up with TRBD1. V was clipped by 8 bases and J by 3 bases; unmatched bases: 5. Per the germline V gene, CDR1 is MNHEY and CDR2 is SVGAGI. The CDR3 runs 14 residues. The CDR3 loop reads CASQDRADTGELFF. The CDR3 DNA reads TGTGCCAGCCAGGACAGGGCCGACACCGGGGAGCTGTTTTTT.